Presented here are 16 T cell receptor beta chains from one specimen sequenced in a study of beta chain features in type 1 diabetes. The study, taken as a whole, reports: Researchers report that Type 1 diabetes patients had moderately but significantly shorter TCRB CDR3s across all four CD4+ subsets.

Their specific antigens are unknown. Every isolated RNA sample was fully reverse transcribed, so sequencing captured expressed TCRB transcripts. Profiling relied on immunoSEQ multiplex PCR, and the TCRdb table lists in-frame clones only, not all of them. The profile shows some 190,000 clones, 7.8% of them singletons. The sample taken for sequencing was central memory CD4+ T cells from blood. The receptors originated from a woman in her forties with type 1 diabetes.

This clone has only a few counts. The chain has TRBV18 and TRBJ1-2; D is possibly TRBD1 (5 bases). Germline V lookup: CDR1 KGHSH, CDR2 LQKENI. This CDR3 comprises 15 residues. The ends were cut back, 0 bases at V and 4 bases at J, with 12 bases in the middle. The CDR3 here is CASSPPSVTGYGYTF. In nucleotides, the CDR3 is TGTGCCAGCTCACCACCGAGTGTAACAGGCTATGGCTACACCTTC.

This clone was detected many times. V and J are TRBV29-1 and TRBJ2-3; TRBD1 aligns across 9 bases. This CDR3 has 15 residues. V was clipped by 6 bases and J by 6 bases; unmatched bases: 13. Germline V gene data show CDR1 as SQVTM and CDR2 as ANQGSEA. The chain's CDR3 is CSVGSPQGAGDTQYF. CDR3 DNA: TGCAGCGTCGGGAGCCCACAGGGGGCTGGGGATACGCAGTATTTT.

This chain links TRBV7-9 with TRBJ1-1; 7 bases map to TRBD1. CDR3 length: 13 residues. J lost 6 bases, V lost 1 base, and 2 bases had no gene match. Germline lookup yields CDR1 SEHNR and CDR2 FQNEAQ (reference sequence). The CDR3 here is CASSLGTGPEAFF. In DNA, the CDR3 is TGTGCCAGCAGCTTAGGGACAGGCCCTGAAGCTTTCTTT.

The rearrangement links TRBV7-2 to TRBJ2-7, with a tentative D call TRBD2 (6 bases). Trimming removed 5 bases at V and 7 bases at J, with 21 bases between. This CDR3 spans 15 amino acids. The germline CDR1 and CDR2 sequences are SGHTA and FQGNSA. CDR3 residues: CASSTGVSAGSEQYF. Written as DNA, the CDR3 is TGTGCCAGCAGCACGGGGGTGAGCGCAGGGAGTGAGCAGTACTTC.

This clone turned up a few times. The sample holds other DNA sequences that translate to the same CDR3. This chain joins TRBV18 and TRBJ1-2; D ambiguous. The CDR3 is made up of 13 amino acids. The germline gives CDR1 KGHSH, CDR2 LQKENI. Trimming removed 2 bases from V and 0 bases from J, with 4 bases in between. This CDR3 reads CASSPTANYGYTF. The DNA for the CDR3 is TGTGCCAGCTCACCAACAGCTAACTATGGCTACACCTTC.

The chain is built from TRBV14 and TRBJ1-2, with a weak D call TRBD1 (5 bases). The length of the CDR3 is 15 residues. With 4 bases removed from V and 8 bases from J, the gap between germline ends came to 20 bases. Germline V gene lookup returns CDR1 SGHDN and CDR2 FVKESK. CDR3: CASSPSGGSSGGYTF. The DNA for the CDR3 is TGTGCCAGCAGCCCCTCCGGGGGATCCTCAGGAGGCTACACCTTC.

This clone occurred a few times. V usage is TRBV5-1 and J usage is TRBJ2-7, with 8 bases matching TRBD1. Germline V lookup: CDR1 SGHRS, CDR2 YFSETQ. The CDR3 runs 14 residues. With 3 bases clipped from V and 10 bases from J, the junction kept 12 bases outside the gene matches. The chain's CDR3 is CASSSGQGMGQQYF. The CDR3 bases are TGCGCCAGCAGCTCCGGACAGGGTATGGGCCAACAGTACTTC.

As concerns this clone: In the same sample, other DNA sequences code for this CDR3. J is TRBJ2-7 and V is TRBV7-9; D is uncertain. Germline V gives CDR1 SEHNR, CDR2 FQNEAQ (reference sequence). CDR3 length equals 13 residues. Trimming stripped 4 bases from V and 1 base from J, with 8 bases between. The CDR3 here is CASSSTDSYEQYF. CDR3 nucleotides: TGTGCCAGCAGCTCGACTGATTCCTACGAGCAGTACTTC.

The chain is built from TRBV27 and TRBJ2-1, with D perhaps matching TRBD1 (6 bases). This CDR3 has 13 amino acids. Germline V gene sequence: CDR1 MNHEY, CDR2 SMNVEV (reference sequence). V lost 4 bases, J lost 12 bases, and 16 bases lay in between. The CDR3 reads CASSSPQGMGQFF. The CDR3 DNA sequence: TGTGCCAGCAGTTCTCCGCAGGGGATGGGGCAGTTCTTC.

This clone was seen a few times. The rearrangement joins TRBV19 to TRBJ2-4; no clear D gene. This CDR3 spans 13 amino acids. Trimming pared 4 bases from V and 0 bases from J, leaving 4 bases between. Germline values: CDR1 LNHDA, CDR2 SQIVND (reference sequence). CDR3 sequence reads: CASSTGAKNIQYF. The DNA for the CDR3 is TGTGCCAGTAGTACCGGAGCCAAAAACATTCAGTACTTC. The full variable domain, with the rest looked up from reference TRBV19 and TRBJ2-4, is DGGITQSPKYLFRKEGQNVTLSCEQNLNHDAMYWYRQDPGQGLRLIYYSQIVNDFQKGDIAEGYSVSREKKESFPLTVTSAQKNPTAFYLCASSTGAKNIQYFGAGTRLSVL.

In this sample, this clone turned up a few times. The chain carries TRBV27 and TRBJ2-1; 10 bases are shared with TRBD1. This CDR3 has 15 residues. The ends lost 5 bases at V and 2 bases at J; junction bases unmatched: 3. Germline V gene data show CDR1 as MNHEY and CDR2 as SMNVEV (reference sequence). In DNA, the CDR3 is TGTGCCAGCAGTCCGGGACAGGGGCCCTACAATGAGCAGTTCTTC. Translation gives CASSPGQGPYNEQFF.

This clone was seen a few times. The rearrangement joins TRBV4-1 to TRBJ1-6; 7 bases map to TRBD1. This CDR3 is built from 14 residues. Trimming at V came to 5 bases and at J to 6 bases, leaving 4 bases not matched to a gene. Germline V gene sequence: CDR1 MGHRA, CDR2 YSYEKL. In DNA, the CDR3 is TGCGCCAGCAGCAAGGACAGGTCTAATTCACCCCTCCACTTT. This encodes CASSKDRSNSPLHF.

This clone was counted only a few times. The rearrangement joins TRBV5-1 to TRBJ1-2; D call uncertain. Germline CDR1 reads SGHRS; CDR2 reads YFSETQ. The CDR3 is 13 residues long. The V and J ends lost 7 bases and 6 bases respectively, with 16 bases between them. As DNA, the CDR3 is TGCGCCAGCTCCGACTCGCCTTGGGATGGCTACACCTTC. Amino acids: CASSDSPWDGYTF.

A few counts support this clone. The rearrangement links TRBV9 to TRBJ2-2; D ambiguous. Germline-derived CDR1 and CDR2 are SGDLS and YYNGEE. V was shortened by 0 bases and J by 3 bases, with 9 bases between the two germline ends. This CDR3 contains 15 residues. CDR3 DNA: TGTGCCAGCAGCGTAGTCGACTTGGACACCGGGGAGCTGTTTTTT. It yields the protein CASSVVDLDTGELFF.

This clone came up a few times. CDR3 region: CAWRPRKYEQFF. The CDR3 region has the DNA TGTGCCTGGAGGCCGAGAAAGTATGAGCAGTTCTTC. The chain uses TRBV30 and TRBJ2-1, with unresolved D. This CDR3 is 12 amino acids long. Germline V gives CDR1 GTSNPN, CDR2 SVGIG (reference sequence). V lost 3 bases and J 8 bases, leaving 11 bases between the germline ends.

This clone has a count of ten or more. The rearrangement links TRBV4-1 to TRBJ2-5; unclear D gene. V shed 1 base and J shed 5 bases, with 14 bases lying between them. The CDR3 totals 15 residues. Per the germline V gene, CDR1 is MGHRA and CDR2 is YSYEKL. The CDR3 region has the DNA TGCGCCAGCAGCCAAGTAGCTACATTAATCGAGACCCAGTACTTC. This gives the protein CASSQVATLIETQYF.